Listed below are T cell receptor beta chains from one sample, sequenced in a study of CD8 T cells in ankylosing spondylitis. TCRdb ran MiXCR on the 5' RACE reads and lists one entry per CDR3 protein. The sample contains approximately 300,000 distinct CDR3 sequences, around 8% of which appear only once. The sequenced sample consisted of blood, either unsorted or a sorted T cell fraction (not recorded which). The receptor source for this set is a male donor with ankylosing spondylitis. CDR3s include the opening cysteine and the closing phenylalanine or tryptophan. The order of the fields is D gene, V gene, J gene, clone size, CDR3 protein, CDR3 DNA. D genes are given only for firm matches. Clone size appears in some rows only: once, few, many, or a class for an expanded clone.

D gene: -; V gene: TRBV28; J gene: TRBJ2-7; clone size: many; CDR3 protein: CASRGALRASYEQYF; CDR3 DNA: TGTGCCAGCAGGGGGGCCCTGAGGGCCTCCTACGAGCAGTACTTC
D gene: TRBD2; V gene: TRBV4-3; J gene: TRBJ2-2; clone size: many; CDR3 protein: CASSQDGLAGAELFF; CDR3 DNA: TGCGCCAGCAGCCAAGATGGGCTAGCGGGCGCGGAGCTGTTTTTT
D gene: TRBD2; V gene: TRBV5-1; J gene: TRBJ2-7; clone size: many; CDR3 protein: CASSLVGAGGGDLYEQYF; CDR3 DNA: TGCGCCAGCAGCTTGGTCGGTGCGGGCGGGGGAGACCTCTACGAGCAGTACTTC
D gene: -; V gene: TRBV7-8; J gene: TRBJ1-1; clone size: many; CDR3 protein: CASSLYRNTEAFF; CDR3 DNA: TGTGCCAGCAGCTTATACAGGAACACTGAAGCTTTCTTT
D gene: -; V gene: TRBV5-1; J gene: TRBJ2-5; clone size: -; CDR3 protein: CASSLVPRGETQYF; CDR3 DNA: TGCGCCAGCAGCTTGGTCCCCAGGGGAGAGACCCAGTACTTC
D gene: -; V gene: TRBV15; J gene: TRBJ1-2; clone size: many; CDR3 protein: CATSRGRGANYGYTF; CDR3 DNA: TGTGCCACCAGCAGAGGTAGGGGGGCGAACTATGGCTACACCTTC
D gene: -; V gene: TRBV5-1; J gene: TRBJ2-5; clone size: many; CDR3 protein: CASSLEARTQYF; CDR3 DNA: TGCGCCAGCAGCTTGGAGGCGAGGACCCAGTACTTC
D gene: -; V gene: TRBV30; J gene: TRBJ2-7; clone size: -; CDR3 protein: CACALAYEQYF; CDR3 DNA: TGTGCCTGCGCCTTAGCGTACGAGCAGTACTTC
D gene: TRBD1; V gene: TRBV4-2; J gene: TRBJ1-6; clone size: many; CDR3 protein: CASSPDRGVPPLHF; CDR3 DNA: TGTGCCAGCAGCCCGGACAGGGGGGTGCCACCCCTCCACTTT
D gene: TRBD2; V gene: TRBV12-3/TRBV12-4; J gene: TRBJ2-5; clone size: few; CDR3 protein: CASSPIAGVETQYF; CDR3 DNA: TGTGCCAGCAGTCCAATAGCGGGAGTAGAGACCCAGTACTTC
D gene: TRBD2; V gene: TRBV9; J gene: TRBJ2-3; clone size: few; CDR3 protein: CASSPSGTSGNPGATDTQYF; CDR3 DNA: TGTGCCAGCAGTCCGTCGGGTACTAGCGGTAACCCGGGAGCGACAGATACGCAGTATTTT
D gene: -; V gene: TRBV4-1; J gene: TRBJ1-2; clone size: -; CDR3 protein: CASSQIGRGYGYTF; CDR3 DNA: TGCGCCAGCAGCCAAATAGGGCGCGGCTATGGCTACACCTTC
D gene: -; V gene: TRBV5-8; J gene: TRBJ1-6; clone size: few; CDR3 protein: CASSRDFTGSPLHF; CDR3 DNA: TGTGCCAGCAGCCGAGACTTCACAGGGTCACCCCTCCACTTT
D gene: -; V gene: TRBV29-1; J gene: TRBJ2-5; clone size: many; CDR3 protein: CSVEWTPQETQYF; CDR3 DNA: TGCAGCGTTGAATGGACACCCCAAGAGACCCAGTACTTC
D gene: -; V gene: TRBV2; J gene: TRBJ2-3; clone size: -; CDR3 protein: CASSEVPGADTDTQYF; CDR3 DNA: TGTGCCAGCAGTGAAGTTCCAGGGGCAGACACAGATACGCAGTATTTT
D gene: TRBD1; V gene: TRBV7-7; J gene: TRBJ2-1; clone size: few; CDR3 protein: CASSYDRGHYNEQFF; CDR3 DNA: TGTGCCAGCAGCTACGACAGGGGACACTACAATGAGCAGTTCTTC
D gene: -; V gene: TRBV7-8; J gene: TRBJ2-1; clone size: few; CDR3 protein: CASSLVPKGSYNEQFF; CDR3 DNA: TGTGCCAGCAGCTTAGTACCGAAGGGCTCCTACAATGAGCAGTTCTTC
D gene: -; V gene: TRBV18; J gene: TRBJ2-7; clone size: -; CDR3 protein: CASSPPTEAYEQYF; CDR3 DNA: TGTGCCAGCTCACCACCGACGGAAGCCTACGAGCAGTACTTC
D gene: TRBD1; V gene: TRBV28; J gene: TRBJ1-4; clone size: many; CDR3 protein: CASRLSGTGAVWSEKLFF; CDR3 DNA: TGTGCCAGCAGACTTTCCGGGACAGGGGCTGTTTGGAGTGAAAAACTGTTTTTT
D gene: TRBD2; V gene: TRBV5-1; J gene: TRBJ2-7; clone size: many; CDR3 protein: CASSLSSGTYEQYF; CDR3 DNA: TGCGCCAGCAGCTTGAGTAGCGGGACCTACGAGCAGTACTTC
D gene: -; V gene: TRBV3-1; J gene: TRBJ1-5; clone size: -; CDR3 protein: CASSQGRSGNQPQHF; CDR3 DNA: TGTGCCAGCAGCCAGGGGCGCTCTGGCAATCAGCCCCAGCATTTT
D gene: -; V gene: TRBV18; J gene: TRBJ2-5; clone size: -; CDR3 protein: CASSPGTAAETQYF; CDR3 DNA: TGTGCCAGCTCGCCGGGGACGGCGGCAGAGACCCAGTACTTC
D gene: TRBD2; V gene: TRBV3-1; J gene: TRBJ2-1; clone size: few; CDR3 protein: CASSQDTSGRFDEQFF; CDR3 DNA: TGTGCCAGCAGCCAAGACACGAGCGGGAGATTCGATGAGCAGTTCTTC
D gene: -; V gene: TRBV20-1; J gene: TRBJ2-1; clone size: few; CDR3 protein: CSAAYLGGPTAYNEQFF; CDR3 DNA: TGCAGTGCTGCCTACCTGGGTGGCCCCACGGCGTACAATGAGCAGTTCTTC
D gene: -; V gene: TRBV6-2/TRBV6-3; J gene: TRBJ1-2; clone size: -; CDR3 protein: CASSNGQTYGYTF; CDR3 DNA: TGTGCCAGCAGTAACGGACAGACCTATGGCTACACCTTC
D gene: TRBD2; V gene: TRBV18; J gene: TRBJ2-1; clone size: many; CDR3 protein: CASSPKREGTNEQFF; CDR3 DNA: TGTGCCAGCTCACCGAAGCGGGAGGGTACCAATGAGCAGTTCTTC
D gene: -; V gene: TRBV11-3; J gene: TRBJ2-5; clone size: once; CDR3 protein: CASSLGTAGRETQYF; CDR3 DNA: TGTGCCAGCAGCCTCGGGACGGCCGGTCGGGAGACCCAGTACTTC
D gene: -; V gene: TRBV13; J gene: TRBJ2-1; clone size: -; CDR3 protein: CASSLRRGGREQFF; CDR3 DNA: TGTGCCAGCAGCCTTAGGAGGGGAGGTAGGGAGCAGTTCTTC
D gene: -; V gene: TRBV20-1; J gene: TRBJ2-2; clone size: many; CDR3 protein: CSAGTGHSTGELFF; CDR3 DNA: TGCAGTGCTGGCACGGGGCACTCCACCGGGGAGCTGTTTTTT
D gene: TRBD1; V gene: TRBV23-1; J gene: TRBJ2-1; clone size: many; CDR3 protein: CASSQSSKQGALLSYNEQFF; CDR3 DNA: TGCGCCAGCAGTCAATCGAGTAAACAGGGGGCTTTATTGTCCTACAATGAGCAGTTCTTC
D gene: TRBD2; V gene: TRBV14; J gene: TRBJ2-1; clone size: many; CDR3 protein: CASSPRTSRINEQFF; CDR3 DNA: TGTGCCAGCAGCCCTCGGACTAGCCGGATCAATGAGCAGTTCTTC
D gene: TRBD1; V gene: TRBV15; J gene: TRBJ2-3; clone size: few; CDR3 protein: CATSSRDRATDTQYF; CDR3 DNA: TGTGCCACCAGCAGCCGGGACAGGGCCACAGATACGCAGTATTTT
D gene: -; V gene: TRBV20-1; J gene: TRBJ2-5; clone size: few; CDR3 protein: CSARDRAYYQETQYF; CDR3 DNA: TGCAGTGCTAGAGATCGGGCTTATTACCAAGAGACCCAGTACTTC
D gene: -; V gene: TRBV7-9; J gene: TRBJ2-3; clone size: -; CDR3 protein: CASSRDVTDTQYF; CDR3 DNA: TGTGCCAGCAGCCGAGACGTCACAGATACGCAGTATTTT
D gene: -; V gene: TRBV2; J gene: TRBJ2-5; clone size: few; CDR3 protein: CASGLGGAQETQYF; CDR3 DNA: TGTGCCAGCGGACTGGGCGGAGCCCAAGAGACCCAGTACTTC
D gene: TRBD2; V gene: TRBV5-4; J gene: TRBJ2-7; clone size: few; CDR3 protein: CASSPGLADSYEQYF; CDR3 DNA: TGTGCCAGCAGCCCAGGACTAGCGGATTCCTACGAGCAGTACTTC